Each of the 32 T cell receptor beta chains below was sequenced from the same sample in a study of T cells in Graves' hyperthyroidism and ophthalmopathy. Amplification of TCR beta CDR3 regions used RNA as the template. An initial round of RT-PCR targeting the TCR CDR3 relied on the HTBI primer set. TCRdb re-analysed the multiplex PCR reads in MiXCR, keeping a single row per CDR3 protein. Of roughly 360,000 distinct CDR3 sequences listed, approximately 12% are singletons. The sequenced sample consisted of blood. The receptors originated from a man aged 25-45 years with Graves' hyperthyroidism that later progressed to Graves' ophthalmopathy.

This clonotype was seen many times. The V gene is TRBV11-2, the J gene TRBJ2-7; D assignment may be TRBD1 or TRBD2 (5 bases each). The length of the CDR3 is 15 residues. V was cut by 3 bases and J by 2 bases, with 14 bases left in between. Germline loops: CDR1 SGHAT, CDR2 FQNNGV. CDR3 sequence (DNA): TGTGCCAGCAGCTTTATCCCCGGGACCACCTACGAGCAGTACTTC. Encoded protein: CASSFIPGTTYEQYF.

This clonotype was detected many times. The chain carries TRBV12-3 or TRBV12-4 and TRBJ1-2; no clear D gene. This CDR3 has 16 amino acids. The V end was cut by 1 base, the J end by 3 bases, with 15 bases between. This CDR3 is CASSLGAGTIHYGYTF. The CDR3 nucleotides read TGTGCCAGCAGTTTAGGGGCAGGAACTATACACTATGGCTACACCTTC.

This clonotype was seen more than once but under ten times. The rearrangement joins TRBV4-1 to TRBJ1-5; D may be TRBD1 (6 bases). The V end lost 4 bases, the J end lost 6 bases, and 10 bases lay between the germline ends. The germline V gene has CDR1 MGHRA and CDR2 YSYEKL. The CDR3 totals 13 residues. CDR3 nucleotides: TGCGCCAGCAGCCGAGTGGACAGTCAGCCCCAGCATTTT. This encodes CASSRVDSQPQHF.

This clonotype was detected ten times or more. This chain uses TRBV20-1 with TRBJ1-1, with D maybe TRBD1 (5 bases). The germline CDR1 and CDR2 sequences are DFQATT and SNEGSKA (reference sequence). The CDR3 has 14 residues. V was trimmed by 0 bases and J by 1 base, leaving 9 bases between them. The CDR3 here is CSARDLDRNTEAFF. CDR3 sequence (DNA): TGCAGTGCTAGAGATCTTGACAGGAACACTGAAGCTTTCTTT.

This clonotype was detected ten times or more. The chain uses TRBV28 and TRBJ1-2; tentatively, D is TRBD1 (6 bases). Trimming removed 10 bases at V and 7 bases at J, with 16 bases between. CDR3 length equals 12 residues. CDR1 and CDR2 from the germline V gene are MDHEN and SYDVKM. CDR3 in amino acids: CATTTGTLGYTF. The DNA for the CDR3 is TGTGCCACCACAACCGGGACACTTGGCTACACCTTC.

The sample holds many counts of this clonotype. CDR3 nucleotide sequence: TGTGCCAGCAGCTCCGACAGTCCCCACACCGGGGAGCTGTTTTTT. It yields the protein CASSSDSPHTGELFF. This chain joins TRBV2 and TRBJ2-2; a weak D match, TRBD1 (5 bases). V gave up 6 bases and J gave up 3 bases, with 14 bases separating them. The CDR3 is 15 amino acids. Looked up from germline, CDR1 is SNHLY and CDR2 is FYNNEI.

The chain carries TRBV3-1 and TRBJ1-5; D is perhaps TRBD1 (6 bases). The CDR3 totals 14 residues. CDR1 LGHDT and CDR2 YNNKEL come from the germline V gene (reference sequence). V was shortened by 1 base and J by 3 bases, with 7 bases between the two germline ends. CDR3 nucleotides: TGTGCCAGCAGCCAAGGGACAGACAATCAGCCCCAGCATTTT. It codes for CASSQGTDNQPQHF. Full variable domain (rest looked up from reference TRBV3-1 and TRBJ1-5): DTAVSQTPKYLVTQMGNDKSIKCEQNLGHDTMYWYKQDSKKFLKIMFSYNNKELIINETVPNRFSPKSPDKAHLNLHINSLELGDSAVYFCASSQGTDNQPQHFGDGTRLSIL.

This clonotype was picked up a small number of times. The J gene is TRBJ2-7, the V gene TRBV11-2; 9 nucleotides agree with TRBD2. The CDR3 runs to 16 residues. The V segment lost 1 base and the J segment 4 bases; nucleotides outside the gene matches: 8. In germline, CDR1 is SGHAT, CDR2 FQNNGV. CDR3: CASSLGASGTKYEQYF. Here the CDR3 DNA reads TGTGCCAGCAGCTTAGGGGCTAGCGGGACTAAATACGAGCAGTACTTC.

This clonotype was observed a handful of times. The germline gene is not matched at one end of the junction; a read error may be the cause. The DNA of the CDR3 is TGTGCCAGCTTGGGTTTAAGTAACTATAGCTACACCTTC. Translated, it gives CASLGLSNYSYTF. This rearrangement joins TRBV6-2 or TRBV6-3 to TRBJ1-2; D uncertain. The CDR3 loop spans 13 amino acids. Germline V gives CDR1 MNHEY, CDR2 SVGEGT.

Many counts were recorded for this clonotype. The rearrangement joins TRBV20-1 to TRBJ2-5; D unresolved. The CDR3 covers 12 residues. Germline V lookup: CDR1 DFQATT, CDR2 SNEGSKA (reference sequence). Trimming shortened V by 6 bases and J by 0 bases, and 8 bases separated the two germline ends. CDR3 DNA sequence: TGCAGTGCGGTCCGGGACCAAGAGACCCAGTACTTC. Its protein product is CSAVRDQETQYF.

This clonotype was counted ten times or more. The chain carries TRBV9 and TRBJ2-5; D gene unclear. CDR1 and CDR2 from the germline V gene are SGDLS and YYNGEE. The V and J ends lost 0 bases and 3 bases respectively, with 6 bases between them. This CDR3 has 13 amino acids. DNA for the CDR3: TGTGCCAGCAGCGTAGGCCTAGAAGAGACCCAGTACTTC. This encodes CASSVGLEETQYF.

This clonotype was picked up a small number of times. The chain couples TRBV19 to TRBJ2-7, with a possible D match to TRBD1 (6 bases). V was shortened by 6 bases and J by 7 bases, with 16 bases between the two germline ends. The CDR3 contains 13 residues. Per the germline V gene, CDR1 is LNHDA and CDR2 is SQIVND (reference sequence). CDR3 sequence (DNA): TGTGCCAGTAGGGAAACAGGGTCCTGGGAGCAGTACTTC. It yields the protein CASRETGSWEQYF. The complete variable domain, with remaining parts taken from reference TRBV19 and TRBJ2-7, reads DGGITQSPKYLFRKEGQNVTLSCEQNLNHDAMYWYRQDPGQGLRLIYYSQIVNDFQKGDIAEGYSVSREKKESFPLTVTSAQKNPTAFYLCASRETGSWEQYFGPGTRLTVT.

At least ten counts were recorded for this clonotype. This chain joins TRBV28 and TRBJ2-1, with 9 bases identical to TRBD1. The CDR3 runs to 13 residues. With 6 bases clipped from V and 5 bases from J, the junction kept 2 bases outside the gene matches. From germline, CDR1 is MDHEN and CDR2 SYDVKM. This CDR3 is CASRGQGDNEQFF. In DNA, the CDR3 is TGTGCCAGCAGGGGACAGGGCGACAATGAGCAGTTCTTC. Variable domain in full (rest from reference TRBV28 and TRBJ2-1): DVKVTQSSRYLVKRTGEKVFLECVQDMDHENMFWYRQDPGLGLRLIYFSYDVKMKEKGDIPEGYSVSREKKERFSLILESASTNQTSMYLCASRGQGDNEQFFGPGTRLTVL.

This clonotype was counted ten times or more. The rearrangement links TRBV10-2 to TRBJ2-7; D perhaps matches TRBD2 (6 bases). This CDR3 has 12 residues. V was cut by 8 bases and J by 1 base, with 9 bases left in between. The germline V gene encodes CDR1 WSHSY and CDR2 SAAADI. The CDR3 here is CASSAGSYEQYF. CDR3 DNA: TGCGCCAGCTCGGCGGGGTCCTACGAGCAGTACTTC.

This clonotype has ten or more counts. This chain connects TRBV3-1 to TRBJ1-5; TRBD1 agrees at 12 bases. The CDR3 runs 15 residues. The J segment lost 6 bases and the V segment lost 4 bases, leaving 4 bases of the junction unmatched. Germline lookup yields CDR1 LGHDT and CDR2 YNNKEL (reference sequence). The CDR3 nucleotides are TGTGCCAGCAGCCCGGGACAGGGGGCTAGTCAGCCCCAGCATTTT. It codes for CASSPGQGASQPQHF. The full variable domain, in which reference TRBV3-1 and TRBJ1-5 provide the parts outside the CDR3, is DTAVSQTPKYLVTQMGNDKSIKCEQNLGHDTMYWYKQDSKKFLKIMFSYNNKELIINETVPNRFSPKSPDKAHLNLHINSLELGDSAVYFCASSPGQGASQPQHFGDGTRLSIL.

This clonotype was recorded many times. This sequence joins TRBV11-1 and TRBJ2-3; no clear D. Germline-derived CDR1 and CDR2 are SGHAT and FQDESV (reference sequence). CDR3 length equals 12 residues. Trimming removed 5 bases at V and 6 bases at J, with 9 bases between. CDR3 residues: CASSPLGDTQYF. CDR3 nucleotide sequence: TGTGCCAGCAGCCCCCTGGGGGATACGCAGTATTTT.

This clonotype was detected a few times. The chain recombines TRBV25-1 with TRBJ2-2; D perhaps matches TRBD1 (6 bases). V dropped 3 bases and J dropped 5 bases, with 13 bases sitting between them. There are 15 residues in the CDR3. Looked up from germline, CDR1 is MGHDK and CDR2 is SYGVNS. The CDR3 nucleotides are TGTGCCAGCAGTGAGCACAGGGAAAGGACCGGGGAGCTGTTTTTT. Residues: CASSEHRERTGELFF.

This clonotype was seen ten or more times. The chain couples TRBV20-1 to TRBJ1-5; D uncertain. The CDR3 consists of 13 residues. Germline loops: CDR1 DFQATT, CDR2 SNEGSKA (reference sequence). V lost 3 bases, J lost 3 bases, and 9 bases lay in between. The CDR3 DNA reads TGCAGTGCTAGTCAAAGGAACAATCAGCCCCAGCATTTT. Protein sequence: CSASQRNNQPQHF.

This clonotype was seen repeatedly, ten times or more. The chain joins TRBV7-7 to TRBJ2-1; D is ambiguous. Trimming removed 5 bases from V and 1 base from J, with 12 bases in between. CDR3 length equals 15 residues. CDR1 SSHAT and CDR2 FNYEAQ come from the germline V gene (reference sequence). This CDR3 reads CASSKTVKSYNEQFF. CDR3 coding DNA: TGTGCCAGCAGCAAGACGGTTAAGTCCTACAATGAGCAGTTCTTC.

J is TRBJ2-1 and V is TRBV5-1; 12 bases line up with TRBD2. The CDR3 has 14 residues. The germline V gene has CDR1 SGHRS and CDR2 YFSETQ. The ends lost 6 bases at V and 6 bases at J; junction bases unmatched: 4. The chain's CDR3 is CASKRLAGANEQFF. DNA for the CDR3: TGCGCCAGCAAAAGACTAGCGGGGGCCAATGAGCAGTTCTTC. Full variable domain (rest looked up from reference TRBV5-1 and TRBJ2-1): KAGVTQTPRYLIKTRGQQVTLSCSPISGHRSVSWYQQTPGQGLQFLFEYFSETQRNKGNFPGRFSGRQFSNSRSEMNVSTLELGDSALYLCASKRLAGANEQFFGPGTRLTVL.

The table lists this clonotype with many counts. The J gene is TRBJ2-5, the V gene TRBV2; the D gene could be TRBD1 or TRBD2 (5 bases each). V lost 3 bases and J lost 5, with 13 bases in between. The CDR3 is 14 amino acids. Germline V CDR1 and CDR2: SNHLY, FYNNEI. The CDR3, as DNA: TGTGCCAGCAGTGACTGGCAGGGAGTGGAGACCCAGTACTTC. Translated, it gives CASSDWQGVETQYF.

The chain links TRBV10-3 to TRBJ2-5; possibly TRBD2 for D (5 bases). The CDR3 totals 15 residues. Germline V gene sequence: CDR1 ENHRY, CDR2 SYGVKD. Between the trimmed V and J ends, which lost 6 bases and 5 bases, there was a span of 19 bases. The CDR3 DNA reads TGTGCCATCAGCCCTAGCAACTACAAAGGCGAGACCCAGTACTTC. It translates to CAISPSNYKGETQYF.

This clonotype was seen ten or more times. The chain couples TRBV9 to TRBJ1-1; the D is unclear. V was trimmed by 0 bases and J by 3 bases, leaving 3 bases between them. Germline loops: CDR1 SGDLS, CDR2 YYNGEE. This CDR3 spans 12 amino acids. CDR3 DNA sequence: TGTGCCAGCAGCGTAGGGGACACTGAAGCTTTCTTT. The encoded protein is CASSVGDTEAFF.

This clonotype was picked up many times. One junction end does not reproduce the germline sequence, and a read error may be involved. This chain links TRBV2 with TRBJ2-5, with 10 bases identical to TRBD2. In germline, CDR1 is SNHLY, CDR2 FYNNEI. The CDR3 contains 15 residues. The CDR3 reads CASTLNGLAGEPGDF. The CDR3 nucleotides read TGTGCCAGCACTCTAAACGGGCTAGCGGGGGAGCCGGGGGACTTC.

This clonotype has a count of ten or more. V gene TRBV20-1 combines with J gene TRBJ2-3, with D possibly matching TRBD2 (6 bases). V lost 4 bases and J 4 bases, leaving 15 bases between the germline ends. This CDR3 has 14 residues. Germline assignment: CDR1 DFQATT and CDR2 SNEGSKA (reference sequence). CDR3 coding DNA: TGCAGTGCTACTGGACTAAGGGGCCCAGATACGCAGTATTTT. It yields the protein CSATGLRGPDTQYF.

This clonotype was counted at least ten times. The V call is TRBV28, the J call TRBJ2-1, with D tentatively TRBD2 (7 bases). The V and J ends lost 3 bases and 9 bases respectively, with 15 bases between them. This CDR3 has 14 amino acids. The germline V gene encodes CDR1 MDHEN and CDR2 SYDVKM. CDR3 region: CASSFWGGQSEQFF. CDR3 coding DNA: TGTGCCAGCAGTTTTTGGGGGGGCCAGAGTGAGCAGTTCTTC.

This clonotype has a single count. DNA of the CDR3: TGTGCCAGCAGCTTGGTGGGCGCGGGAGAGACCCAGTACTTC. This gives the protein CASSLVGAGETQYF. The gene calls are TRBV5-4 and TRBJ2-5, with D possibly being TRBD2 (5 bases). This CDR3 region has 14 residues. CDR1 and CDR2 from the germline V gene are SGHNT and YYREEE (reference sequence). V was clipped by 0 bases and J by 4 bases, with 10 bases between them.

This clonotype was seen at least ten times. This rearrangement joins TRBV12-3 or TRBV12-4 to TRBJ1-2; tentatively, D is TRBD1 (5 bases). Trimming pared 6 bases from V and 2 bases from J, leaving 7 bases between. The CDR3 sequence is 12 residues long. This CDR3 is CASSGTNYGYTF. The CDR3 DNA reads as TGTGCCAGCAGCGGGACCAACTATGGCTACACCTTC.

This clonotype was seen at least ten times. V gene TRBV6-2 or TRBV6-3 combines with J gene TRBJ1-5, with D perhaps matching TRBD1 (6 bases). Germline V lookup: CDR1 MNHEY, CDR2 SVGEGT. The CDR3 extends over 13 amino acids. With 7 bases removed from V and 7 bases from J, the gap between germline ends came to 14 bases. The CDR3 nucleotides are TGTGCCAGCAAGAAGACAGGCGGGCAGCCCCAGCATTTT. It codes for CASKKTGGQPQHF.

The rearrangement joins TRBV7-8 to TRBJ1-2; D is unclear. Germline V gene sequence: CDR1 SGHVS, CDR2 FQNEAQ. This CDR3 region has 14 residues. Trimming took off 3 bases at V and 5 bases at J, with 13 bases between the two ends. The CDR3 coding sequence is TGTGCCAGCAGCTTCGGGGAAGTCGGGTATGGCTACACCTTC. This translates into CASSFGEVGYGYTF.

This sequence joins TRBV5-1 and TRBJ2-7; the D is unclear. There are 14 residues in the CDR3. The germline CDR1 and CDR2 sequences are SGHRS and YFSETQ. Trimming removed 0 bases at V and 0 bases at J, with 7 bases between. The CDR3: CASSLGFSSYEQYF. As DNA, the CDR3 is TGCGCCAGCAGCTTGGGGTTCTCCTCCTACGAGCAGTACTTC.

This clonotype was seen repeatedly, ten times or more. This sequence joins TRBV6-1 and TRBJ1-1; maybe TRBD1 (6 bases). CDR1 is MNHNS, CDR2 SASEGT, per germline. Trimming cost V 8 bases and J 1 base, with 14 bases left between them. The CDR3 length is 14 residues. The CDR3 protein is CASHRGGPNTEAFF. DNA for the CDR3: TGTGCCAGCCACCGCGGGGGCCCGAACACTGAAGCTTTCTTT.